This T cell receptor (beta chain) was recovered during a study of T cells in Graves' hyperthyroidism and ophthalmopathy. Whole-study results and caveats: Within blood appeared most thyroid clonotypes that had expanded above 0.001. Ophthalmopathy was told apart from stable hyperthyroidism by a 13 V-J model. It was a median about 6 months before onset that the model predicted ophthalmopathy.

This CDR3 has 15 amino acids. Germline V lookup: CDR1 SGHRS, CDR2 YFSETQ. Deletions cut 0 bases from V and 4 bases from J, with 13 bases between. The source material, RNA transcripts, was used to amplify TCR beta CDR3 regions. With the HTBI primer set, the TCR CDR3 went through a first round of RT-PCR. TCRdb analysed the multiplex PCR reads with MiXCR anew, one entry per CDR3 protein. The sample carries 450,000 to 550,000 distinct CDR3 sequences, about 24% recorded once. This clonotype was seen at least ten times. Its matching antigen is unknown. This TCR was recovered from a woman younger than 45 with Graves' ophthalmopathy. The chain joins TRBV5-1 to TRBJ1-1; D ambiguous. The source material was blood. In nucleotides, the CDR3 is TGCGCCAGCAGCTTGGACGCGGGTCGGGGCACTGAAGCTTTCTTT. It codes for CASSLDAGRGTEAFF.